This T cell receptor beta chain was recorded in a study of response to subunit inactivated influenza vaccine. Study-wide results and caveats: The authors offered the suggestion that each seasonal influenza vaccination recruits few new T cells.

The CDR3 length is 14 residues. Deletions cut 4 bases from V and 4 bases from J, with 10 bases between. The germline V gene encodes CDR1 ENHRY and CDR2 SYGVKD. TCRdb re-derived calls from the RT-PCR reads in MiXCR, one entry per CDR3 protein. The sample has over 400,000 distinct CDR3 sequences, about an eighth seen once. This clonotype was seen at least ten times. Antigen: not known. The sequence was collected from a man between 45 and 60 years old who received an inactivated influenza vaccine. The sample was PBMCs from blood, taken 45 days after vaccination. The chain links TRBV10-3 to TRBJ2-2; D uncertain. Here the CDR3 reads CAISVFDATGELFF. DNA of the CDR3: TGTGCCATCAGTGTGTTTGATGCCACCGGGGAGCTGTTTTTT.